These 6 T cell receptor beta chains came from one sample sequenced in a study of early T cells in non-severe SARS-CoV-2 infection. TCRdb fed the 5' RACE reads into MiXCR, producing one record per CDR3 protein. The profile shows 35,000 to 45,000 distinct CDR3 sequences, about 5.9% of them singletons. The sequences come from whole blood, collected at baseline. All receptors derive from an adult who was a healthcare worker with PCR-confirmed SARS-CoV-2 infection or an uninfected control (not recorded which).

In this sample, this clonotype turned up a few times. The genes are TRBV12-3 or TRBV12-4 and TRBJ2-5; D tentatively fits TRBD1 or TRBD2 (6 bases each). V shed 7 bases and J shed 5 bases, with 20 bases lying between them. This CDR3 region has 15 residues. The CDR3 is CASTEGGNPSETQYF. The CDR3 DNA sequence: TGTGCCAGCACCGAGGGGGGTAACCCCTCGGAGACCCAGTACTTC.

In this sample, this clonotype turned up many times. The chain links TRBV11-2 to TRBJ1-4; D is ambiguous. Trimming took 1 base from V and 7 from J, leaving 13 bases between them. Germline values: CDR1 SGHAT, CDR2 FQNNGV. This CDR3 contains 15 residues. CDR3 sequence reads: CASSLATSPFEKLFF. The CDR3, as DNA: TGTGCCAGCAGCTTAGCGACGTCCCCTTTTGAAAAACTGTTTTTT.

This clonotype has more than one count but fewer than ten. This chain uses TRBV14 with TRBJ2-6; TRBD1 is a possible D gene (5 bases). Per the germline V gene, CDR1 is SGHDN and CDR2 is FVKESK. V gave up 0 bases and J gave up 2 bases, with 11 bases separating them. The CDR3 extends over 17 amino acids. The chain's CDR3 is CASSQDRAGTGANVLTF. The CDR3 DNA reads as TGTGCCAGCAGCCAAGATAGAGCAGGGACTGGGGCCAACGTCCTGACTTTC.

This clonotype was counted at least ten times. The chain joins TRBV7-2 to TRBJ2-7; 8 bases align to TRBD1. V was clipped by 4 bases and J by 4 bases; unmatched bases: 6. CDR1 is SGHTA, CDR2 FQGNSA, per germline. This CDR3 has 14 residues. The CDR3 DNA sequence: TGTGCCAGCAGCTCCCGACAGGGGATATACGAGCAGTACTTC. It specifies CASSSRQGIYEQYF.

In this sample, this clonotype turned up many times. The rearrangement links TRBV12-3 or TRBV12-4 to TRBJ2-1, with D perhaps matching TRBD1 (5 bases). The CDR3 extends over 16 amino acids. V lost 3 bases to trimming and J lost 1 base, with 13 bases between them. This CDR3 is CASSFKGFWSYNEQFF. The DNA of the CDR3 is TGTGCCAGCAGTTTCAAGGGGTTCTGGTCCTACAATGAGCAGTTCTTC.

This clonotype was counted at least ten times. This rearrangement joins TRBV7-2 to TRBJ1-3, with a weak D call TRBD1 (5 bases). V lost 5 bases, J lost 2 bases, and 16 bases lay in between. The CDR3 runs to 16 residues. Germline values: CDR1 SGHTA, CDR2 FQGNSA. The CDR3 DNA is TGTGCCAGCAGCCGTGCCCCAGGGAGAACTGGAAACACCATATATTTT. The encoded protein is CASSRAPGRTGNTIYF.